This T cell receptor beta chain derives from a study of T cell responses to AZD1222 COVID-19 vaccine. Broader study findings: Donor demographics were predominantly white British with a female majority; clonal diversity may be underestimated. Unmutated regions of variants are reportedly targeted by nearly half of spike-specific TCRs. Spike-spanning, vaccine-associated CD4 TCRs were dominant at 160-218 and 743-854.

Worth noting for this clone: Antigen: not known.

This table comes from immunoSEQ multiplex PCR, and its TCRdb copy is limited to in-frame clones, with some not included. The table records some 120,000 clones, about 90% of them present only once. This clonotype originated in an adult who received the AZD1222 COVID-19 vaccine. Sequenced here: peripheral blood, sampled 28 days after the second AZD1222 dose.

The CDR3, as DNA: TGTGCCAGCAGTACCCAGGGTAAGGGGGCTGAAGCTTTCTTT. This gives the protein CASSTQGKGAEAFF. This chain links TRBV6-5 with TRBJ1-1; possibly TRBD1 for D (6 bases). The CDR3 is 14 amino acids. The germline V and J ends were trimmed by 5 bases and 6 bases, with 16 bases remaining between them. Germline V CDR1 and CDR2: MNHEY, SVGAGI.